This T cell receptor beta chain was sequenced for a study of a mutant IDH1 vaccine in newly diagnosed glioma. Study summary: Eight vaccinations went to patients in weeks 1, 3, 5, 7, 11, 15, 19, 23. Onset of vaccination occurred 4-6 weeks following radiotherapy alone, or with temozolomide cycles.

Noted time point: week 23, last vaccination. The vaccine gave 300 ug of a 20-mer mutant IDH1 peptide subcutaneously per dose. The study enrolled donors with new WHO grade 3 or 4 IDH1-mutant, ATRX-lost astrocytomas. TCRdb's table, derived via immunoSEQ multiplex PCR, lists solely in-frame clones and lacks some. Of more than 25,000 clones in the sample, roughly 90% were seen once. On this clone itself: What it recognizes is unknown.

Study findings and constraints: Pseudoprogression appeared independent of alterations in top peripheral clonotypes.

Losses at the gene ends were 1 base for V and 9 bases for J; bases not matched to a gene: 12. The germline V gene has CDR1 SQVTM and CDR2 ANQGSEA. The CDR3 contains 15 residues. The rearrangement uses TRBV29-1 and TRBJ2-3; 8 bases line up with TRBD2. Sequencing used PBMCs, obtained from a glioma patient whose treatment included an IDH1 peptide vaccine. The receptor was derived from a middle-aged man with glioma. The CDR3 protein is CSVEGPLAVPRTQYF. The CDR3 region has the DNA TGCAGCGTTGAAGGACCACTAGCGGTACCTCGCACGCAGTATTTT.